This T cell receptor beta chain was identified in a study of T cells after yellow fever vaccination. Trimming removed 3 bases from V and 4 bases from J; junction bases left unmatched: 8. This CDR3 has 15 amino acids. The germline V gene encodes CDR1 SGHAT and CDR2 FQNNGV. TCRdb reanalysed the 5' RACE reads using MiXCR and keeps one entry per CDR3 protein. The sample contains about 550,000 distinct CDR3 sequences, less than 20% of which appear only once. This sample comprised PBMCs, obtained 15 days after the yellow fever booster vaccination. The chain combines TRBV11-2 with TRBJ2-5; TRBD1 matches at 7 bases. This sequence was found in a young man who received the YFV17D yellow fever vaccine. The CDR3 loop reads CASSFHTGAGETQYF. The DNA of the CDR3 is TGTGCCAGCAGCTTCCATACAGGGGCAGGAGAGACCCAGTACTTC. Full variable domain (remainder filled in from reference TRBV11-2 and TRBJ2-5): EAGVAQSPRYKIIEKRQSVAFWCNPISGHATLYWYQQILGQGPKLLIQFQNNGVVDDSQLPKDRFSAERLKGVDSTLKIQPAKLEDSAVYLCASSFHTGAGETQYFGPGTRLLVL.